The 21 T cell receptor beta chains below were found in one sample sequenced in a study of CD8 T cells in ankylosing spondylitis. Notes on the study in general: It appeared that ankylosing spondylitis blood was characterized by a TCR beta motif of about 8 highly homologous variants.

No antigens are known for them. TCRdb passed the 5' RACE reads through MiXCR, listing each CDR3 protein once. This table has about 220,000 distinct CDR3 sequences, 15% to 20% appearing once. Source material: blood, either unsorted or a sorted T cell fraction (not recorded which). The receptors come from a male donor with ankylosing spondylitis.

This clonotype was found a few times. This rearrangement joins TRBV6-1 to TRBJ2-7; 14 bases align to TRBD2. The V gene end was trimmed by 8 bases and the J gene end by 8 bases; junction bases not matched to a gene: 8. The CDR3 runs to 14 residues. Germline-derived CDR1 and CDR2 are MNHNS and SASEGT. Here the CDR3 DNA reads TGTGCCAGCCAGTGGGGACTAGCGGGAGAAAAGCAGTACTTC. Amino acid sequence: CASQWGLAGEKQYF.

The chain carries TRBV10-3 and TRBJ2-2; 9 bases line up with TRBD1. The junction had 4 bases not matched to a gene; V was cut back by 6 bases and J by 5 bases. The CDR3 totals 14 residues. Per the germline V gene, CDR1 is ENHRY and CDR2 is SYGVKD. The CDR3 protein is CAISRTGETGELFF. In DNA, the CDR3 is TGTGCCATCAGCCGGACAGGGGAAACCGGGGAGCTGTTTTTT.

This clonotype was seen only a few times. CDR3 bases: TGCGCCAGCAGCCAAGGACAGGGTGCCGGGGAGCTGTTTTTT. Protein sequence: CASSQGQGAGELFF. This chain uses TRBV4-3 with TRBJ2-2, with 7 bases identical to TRBD1. The germline V gene encodes CDR1 LGHNA and CDR2 YSLEER. The CDR3 totals 14 residues. The trim removed 1 base at V and 6 bases at J, leaving 2 bases unmatched.

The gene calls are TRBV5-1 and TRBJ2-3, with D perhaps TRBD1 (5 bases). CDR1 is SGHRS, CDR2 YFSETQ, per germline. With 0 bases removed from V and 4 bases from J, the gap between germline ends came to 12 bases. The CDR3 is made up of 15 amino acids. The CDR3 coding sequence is TGCGCCAGCAGCTTGGACTACGAAGGGGCAGATACGCAGTATTTT. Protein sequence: CASSLDYEGADTQYF.

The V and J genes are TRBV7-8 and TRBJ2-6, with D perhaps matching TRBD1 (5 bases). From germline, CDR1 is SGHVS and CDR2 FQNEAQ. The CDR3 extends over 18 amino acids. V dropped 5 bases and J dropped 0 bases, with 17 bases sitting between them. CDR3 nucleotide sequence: TGTGCCAGCAGCCCTTTAGGGGCACCAAACTCTGGGGCCAACGTCCTGACTTTC. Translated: CASSPLGAPNSGANVLTF. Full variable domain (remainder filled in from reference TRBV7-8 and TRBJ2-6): GAGVSQSPRYKVAKRGQDVALRCDPISGHVSLFWYQQALGQGPEFLTYFQNEAQLDKSGLPSDRFFAERPEGSVSTLKIQRTQQEDSAVYLCASSPLGAPNSGANVLTFGAGSRLTVL.

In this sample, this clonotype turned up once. CDR3 region: CASSEVDYNEQFF. Written as DNA, the CDR3 is TGTGCCAGCAGTGAAGTGGACTACAATGAGCAGTTCTTC. The rearrangement joins TRBV2 to TRBJ2-1; D is unclear. The V and J ends lost 1 base and 3 bases respectively, with 4 bases between them. The CDR3 runs to 13 residues. The germline V gene has CDR1 SNHLY and CDR2 FYNNEI.

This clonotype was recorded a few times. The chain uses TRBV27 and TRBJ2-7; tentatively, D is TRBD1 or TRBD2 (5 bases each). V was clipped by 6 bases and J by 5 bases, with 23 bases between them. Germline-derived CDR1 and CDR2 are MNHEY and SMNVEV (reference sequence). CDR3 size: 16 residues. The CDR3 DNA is TGTGCCAGCAGCCGCCTAAAGACAGAGGGACCCCACGAGCAGTACTTC. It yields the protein CASSRLKTEGPHEQYF.

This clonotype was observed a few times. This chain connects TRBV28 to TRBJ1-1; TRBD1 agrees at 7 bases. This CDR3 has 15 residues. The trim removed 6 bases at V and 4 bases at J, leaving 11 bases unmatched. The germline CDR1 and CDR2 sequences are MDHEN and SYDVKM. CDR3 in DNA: TGTGCCAGCAGGGAAACTGAGACAGGGCCCACTGAAGCTTTCTTT. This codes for CASRETETGPTEAFF.

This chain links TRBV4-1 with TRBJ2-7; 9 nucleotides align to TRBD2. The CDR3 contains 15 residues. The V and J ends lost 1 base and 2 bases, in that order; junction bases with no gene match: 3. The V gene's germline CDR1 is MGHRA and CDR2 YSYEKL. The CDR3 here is CASSQGTSAAYEQYF. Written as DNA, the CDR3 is TGCGCCAGCAGCCAAGGGACTAGCGCAGCCTACGAGCAGTACTTC.

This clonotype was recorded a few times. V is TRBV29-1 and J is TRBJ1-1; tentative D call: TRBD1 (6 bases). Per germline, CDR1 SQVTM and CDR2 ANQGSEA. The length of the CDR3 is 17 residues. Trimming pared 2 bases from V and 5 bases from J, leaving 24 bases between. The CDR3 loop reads CSVESPYFGGGGTEAFF. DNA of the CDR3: TGCAGCGTTGAAAGCCCTTATTTTGGGGGCGGGGGTACTGAAGCTTTCTTT.

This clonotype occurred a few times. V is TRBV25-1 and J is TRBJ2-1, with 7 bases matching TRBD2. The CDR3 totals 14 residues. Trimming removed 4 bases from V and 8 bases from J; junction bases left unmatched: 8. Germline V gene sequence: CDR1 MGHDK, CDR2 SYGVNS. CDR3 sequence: CASSAGGGPDEQFF. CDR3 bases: TGTGCCAGCAGTGCCGGGGGAGGGCCCGATGAGCAGTTCTTC.

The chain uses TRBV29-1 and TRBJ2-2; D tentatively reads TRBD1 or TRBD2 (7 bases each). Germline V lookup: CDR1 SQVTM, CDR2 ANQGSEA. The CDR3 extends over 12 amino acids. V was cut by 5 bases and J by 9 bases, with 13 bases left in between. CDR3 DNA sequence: TGCAGCGTTACAGGGGAGGGTTGGGAGCTGTTTTTT. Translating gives CSVTGEGWELFF.

The CDR3 sequence: CASSFRYRGYLTNEKLFF. CDR3 nucleotides: TGTGCCAGCAGCTTTCGCTACAGGGGGTACTTAACTAATGAAAAACTGTTTTTT. The rearrangement joins TRBV12-3 or TRBV12-4 to TRBJ1-4; TRBD1 aligns across 8 bases. The CDR3 spans 18 residues. V lost 6 bases to trimming and J lost 1 base; unmatched junction nucleotides: 13.

DNA of the CDR3: TGTGCCAGCAGCGAACAGGGGGCGGACGAGCAGTACTTC. It translates to CASSEQGADEQYF. The J gene is TRBJ2-7, the V gene TRBV9; 9 positions match TRBD1. In germline, CDR1 is SGDLS, CDR2 YYNGEE. Unmatched junction bases numbered 3, after V lost 3 bases and J lost 5 bases. The CDR3 consists of 13 residues.

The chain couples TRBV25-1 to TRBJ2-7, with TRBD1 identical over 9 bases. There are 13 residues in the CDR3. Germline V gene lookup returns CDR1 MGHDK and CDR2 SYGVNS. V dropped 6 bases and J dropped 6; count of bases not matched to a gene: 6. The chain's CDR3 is CASRMTGGTEQYF. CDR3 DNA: TGTGCCAGCAGAATGACAGGGGGTACCGAGCAGTACTTC.

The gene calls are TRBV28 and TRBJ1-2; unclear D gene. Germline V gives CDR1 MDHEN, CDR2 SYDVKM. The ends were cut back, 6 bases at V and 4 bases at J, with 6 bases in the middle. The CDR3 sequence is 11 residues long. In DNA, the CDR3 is TGTGCCAGCAGACATCTCTATGGCTACACCTTC. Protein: CASRHLYGYTF.

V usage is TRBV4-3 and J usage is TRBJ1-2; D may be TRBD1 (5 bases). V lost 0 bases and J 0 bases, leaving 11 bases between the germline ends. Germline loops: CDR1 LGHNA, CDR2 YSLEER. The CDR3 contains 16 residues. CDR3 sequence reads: CASSQDGDSTNYGYTF. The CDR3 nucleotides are TGCGCCAGCAGCCAAGATGGCGACAGTACTAACTATGGCTACACCTTC.

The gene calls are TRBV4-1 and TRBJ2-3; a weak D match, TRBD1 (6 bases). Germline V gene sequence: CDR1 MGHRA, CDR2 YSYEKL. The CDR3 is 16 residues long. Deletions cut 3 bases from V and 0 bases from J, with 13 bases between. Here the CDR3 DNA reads TGCGCCAGCAGCCATCGGACAGCAAGTAGCACAGATACGCAGTATTTT. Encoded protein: CASSHRTASSTDTQYF.

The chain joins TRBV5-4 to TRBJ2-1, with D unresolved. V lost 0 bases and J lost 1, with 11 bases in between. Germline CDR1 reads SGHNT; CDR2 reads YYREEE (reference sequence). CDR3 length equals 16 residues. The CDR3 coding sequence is TGTGCCAGCAGCTTGGGCTCGTTCGAATCCTACAATGAGCAGTTCTTC. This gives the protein CASSLGSFESYNEQFF.

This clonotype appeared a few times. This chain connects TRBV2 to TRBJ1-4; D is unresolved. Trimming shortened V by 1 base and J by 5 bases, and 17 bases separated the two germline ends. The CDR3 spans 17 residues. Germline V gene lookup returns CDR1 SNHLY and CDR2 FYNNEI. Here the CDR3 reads CASSEGRSAGANEKLFF. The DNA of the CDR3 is TGTGCCAGCAGTGAAGGTCGGTCGGCAGGAGCGAATGAAAAACTGTTTTTT.

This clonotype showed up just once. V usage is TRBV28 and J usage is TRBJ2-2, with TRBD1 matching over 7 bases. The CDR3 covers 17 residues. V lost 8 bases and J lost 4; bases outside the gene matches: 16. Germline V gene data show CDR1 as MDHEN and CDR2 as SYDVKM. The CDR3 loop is CASGPPSGQSSTGELFF. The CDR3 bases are TGTGCCAGCGGCCCCCCCTCGGGACAGTCTAGCACCGGGGAGCTGTTTTTT.